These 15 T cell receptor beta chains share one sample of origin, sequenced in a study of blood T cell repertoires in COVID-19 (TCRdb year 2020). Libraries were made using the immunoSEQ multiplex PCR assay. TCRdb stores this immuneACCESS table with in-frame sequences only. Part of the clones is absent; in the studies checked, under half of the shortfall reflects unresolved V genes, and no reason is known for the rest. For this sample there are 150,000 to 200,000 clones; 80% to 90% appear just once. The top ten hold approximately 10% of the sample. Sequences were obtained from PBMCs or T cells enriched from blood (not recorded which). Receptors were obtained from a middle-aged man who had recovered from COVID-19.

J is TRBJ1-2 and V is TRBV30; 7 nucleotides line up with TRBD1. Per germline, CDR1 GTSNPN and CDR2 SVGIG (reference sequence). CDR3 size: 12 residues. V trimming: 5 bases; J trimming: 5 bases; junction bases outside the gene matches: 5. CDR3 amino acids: CAWGQDSYGYTF. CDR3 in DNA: TGTGCCTGGGGACAGGATTCTTATGGCTACACCTTC.

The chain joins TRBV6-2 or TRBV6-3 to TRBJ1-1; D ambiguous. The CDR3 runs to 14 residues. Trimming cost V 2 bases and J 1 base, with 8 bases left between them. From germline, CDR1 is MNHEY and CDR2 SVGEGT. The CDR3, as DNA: TGTGCCAGCAGTTACAACGCAGGGAACACTGAAGCTTTCTTT. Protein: CASSYNAGNTEAFF.

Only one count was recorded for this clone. CDR3: CASSPSHRVNNEQFF. CDR3 in DNA: TGTGCCAGCTCACCATCCCACAGGGTCAACAATGAGCAGTTCTTC. The chain recombines TRBV18 with TRBJ2-1; possible D gene TRBD1, 6 bases. The length of the CDR3 is 15 residues. Germline CDR1 KGHSH, CDR2 LQKENI. V lost 2 bases to trimming and J lost 5 bases, with 13 bases between them.

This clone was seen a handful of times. The DNA of the CDR3 is TGTGCCAGTAGTAACTTCGGGACACAGAACACTGAAGCTTTCTTT. Translating it yields CASSNFGTQNTEAFF. The chain carries TRBV19 and TRBJ1-1; D is possibly TRBD1 (6 bases). Germline values: CDR1 LNHDA, CDR2 SQIVND (reference sequence). V shed 4 bases and J shed 1 base, with 13 bases lying between them. The CDR3 totals 15 residues.

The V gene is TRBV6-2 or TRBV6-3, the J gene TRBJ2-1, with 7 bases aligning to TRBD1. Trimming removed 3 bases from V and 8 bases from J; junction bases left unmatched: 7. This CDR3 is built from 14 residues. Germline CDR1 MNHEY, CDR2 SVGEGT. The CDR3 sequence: CASSYIGQGDEQFF. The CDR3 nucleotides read TGTGCCAGCAGTTATATAGGGCAGGGGGATGAGCAGTTCTTC.

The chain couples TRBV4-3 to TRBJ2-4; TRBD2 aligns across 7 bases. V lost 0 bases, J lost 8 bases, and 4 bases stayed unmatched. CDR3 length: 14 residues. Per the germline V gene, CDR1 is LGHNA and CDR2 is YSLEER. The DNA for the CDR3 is TGCGCCAGCAGCCAAGATGGGGGGAGGGACATTCAGTACTTC. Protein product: CASSQDGGRDIQYF.

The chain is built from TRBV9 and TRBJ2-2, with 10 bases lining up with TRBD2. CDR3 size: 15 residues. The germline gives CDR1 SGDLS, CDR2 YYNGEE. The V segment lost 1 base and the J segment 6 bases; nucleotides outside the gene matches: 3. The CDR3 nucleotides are TGTGCCAGCAGCGTAACCCTAGCGGGGGCCGGGGAGCTGTTTTTT. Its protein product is CASSVTLAGAGELFF.

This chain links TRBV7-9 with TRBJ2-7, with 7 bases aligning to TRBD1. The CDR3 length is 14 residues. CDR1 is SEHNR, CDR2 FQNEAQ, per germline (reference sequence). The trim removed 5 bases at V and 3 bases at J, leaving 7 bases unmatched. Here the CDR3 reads CASSLQGLGYEQYF. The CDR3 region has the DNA TGTGCCAGCAGCCTACAGGGGTTGGGCTACGAGCAGTACTTC.

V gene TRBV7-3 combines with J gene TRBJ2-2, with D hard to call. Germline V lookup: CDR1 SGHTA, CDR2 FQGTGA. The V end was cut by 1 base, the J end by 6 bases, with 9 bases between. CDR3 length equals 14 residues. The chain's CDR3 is CASSLIARSGELFF. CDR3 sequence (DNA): TGTGCCAGCAGCTTAATTGCGAGGTCCGGGGAGCTGTTTTTT.

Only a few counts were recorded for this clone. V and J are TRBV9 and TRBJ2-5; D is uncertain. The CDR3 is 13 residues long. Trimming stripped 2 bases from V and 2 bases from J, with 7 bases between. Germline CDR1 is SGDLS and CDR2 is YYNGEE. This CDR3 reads CASSVTGQETQYF. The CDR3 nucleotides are TGTGCCAGCAGCGTTACGGGTCAAGAGACCCAGTACTTC.

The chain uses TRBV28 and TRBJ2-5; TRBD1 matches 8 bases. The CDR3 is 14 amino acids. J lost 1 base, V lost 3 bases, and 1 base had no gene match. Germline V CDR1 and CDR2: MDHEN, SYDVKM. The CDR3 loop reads CASSFGTGQETQYF. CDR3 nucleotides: TGTGCCAGCAGTTTTGGGACAGGCCAAGAGACCCAGTACTTC.

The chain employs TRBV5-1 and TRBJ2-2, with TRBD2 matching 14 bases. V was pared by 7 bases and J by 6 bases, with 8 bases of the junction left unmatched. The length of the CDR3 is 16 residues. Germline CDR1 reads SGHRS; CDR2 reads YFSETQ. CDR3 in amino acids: CASGATSGRASGELFF. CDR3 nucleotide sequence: TGCGCCAGCGGAGCGACTAGCGGGAGGGCCTCCGGGGAGCTGTTTTTT.

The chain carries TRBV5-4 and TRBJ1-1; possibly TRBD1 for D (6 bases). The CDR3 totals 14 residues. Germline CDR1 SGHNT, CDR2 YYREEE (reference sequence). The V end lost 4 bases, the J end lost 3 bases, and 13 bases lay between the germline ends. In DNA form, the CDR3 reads TGTGCCAGCAGCCTACAGGGCAGTGACACTGAAGCTTTCTTT. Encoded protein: CASSLQGSDTEAFF. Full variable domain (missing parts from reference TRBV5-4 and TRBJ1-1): ETGVTQSPTHLIKTRGQQVTLRCSSQSGHNTVSWYQQALGQGPQFIFQYYREEENGRGNFPPRFSGLQFPNYSSELNVNALELDDSALYLCASSLQGSDTEAFFGQGTRLTVV.

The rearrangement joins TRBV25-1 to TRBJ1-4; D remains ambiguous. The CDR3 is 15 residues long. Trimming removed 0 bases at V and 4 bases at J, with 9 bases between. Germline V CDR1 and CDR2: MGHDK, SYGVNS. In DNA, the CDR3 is TGTGCCAGCAGTGAATACGATAGAGGTAATGAAAAACTGTTTTTT. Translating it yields CASSEYDRGNEKLFF.

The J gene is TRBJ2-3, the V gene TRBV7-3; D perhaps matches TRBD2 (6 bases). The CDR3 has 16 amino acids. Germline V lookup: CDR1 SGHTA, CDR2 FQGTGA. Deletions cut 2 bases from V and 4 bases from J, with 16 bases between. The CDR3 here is CASSLGGGRGPDTQYF. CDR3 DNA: TGTGCCAGCAGCTTAGGAGGCGGGCGGGGACCAGATACGCAGTATTTT.